The source of this T cell receptor beta chain is a study of OX40 agonist ivuxolimab in advanced cancers. Study-wide results and limits: Partial responders receiving 0.1-3.0 mg/kg showed among the lowest clonal expansion. Averaged across samples, CD8+ T cells carried more expanded clones than CD4+ did. In the 0.1 to 3.0 mg/kg range, CD4+ and CD8+ blood T cells had expanded clonally by week 6.

Sequencing was performed with immunoSEQ multiplex PCR; in TCRdb, only in-frame clones are kept and a portion is missing. The sample contains tens of thousands of clones, roughly nine tenths of which appear only once. On this clone: Its antigen is unknown. This specimen includes other DNA sequences encoding the same CDR3.

V lost 2 bases, J lost 4 bases, and 6 bases lay in between. CDR1 MNHNY and CDR2 SVGAGI come from the germline V gene (reference sequence). The CDR3 totals 12 residues. The chain couples TRBV6-6 to TRBJ2-7; no clear D. The sequencing used CD4+ or CD8+ T cells sorted from blood, collected in a trial of the OX40 agonist ivuxolimab. The clonotype originates from an adult with an advanced solid tumor such as melanoma, head and neck, liver or kidney cancer. The CDR3 loop is CASSYGIYEQYF. The CDR3 coding sequence is TGTGCCAGCAGTTACGGCATTTACGAGCAGTACTTC.